The present entry profiles one TCR beta chain with its context. What it recognizes is unknown. The record originates from a study of radiotherapy plus CTLA-4 blockade in lung cancer. Study overall: Objective responses emerged in around a sixth of patients, and roughly 30% attained disease control. Study observations and caveats: Expansion in blood of tumor-derived TCR clones was seen after radiotherapy plus ipilimumab. The authors reported that early blood T cell clone dynamics, with interferon-beta, best predicted response.

The CDR3 sequence is 13 residues long. Looked up from germline, CDR1 is MDHEN and CDR2 is SYDVKM. Unmatched junction bases numbered 4, after V lost 7 bases and J lost 4 bases. Enrolled patients, whose metastatic non-small-cell lung cancer was chemo-refractory, received focal radiation plus CTLA-4 blockade with ipilimumab. The protocol was immunoSEQ multiplex PCR, while the TCRdb copy is restricted to in-frame clones and leaves out a portion. The sample lists roughly 88,000 clones; 80% to 90% were seen once. The source material was peripheral blood, sampled from a patient treated with radiotherapy plus ipilimumab. This TCR derives from a human donor with non-small cell lung cancer who had stable disease on radiotherapy plus ipilimumab. The V call is TRBV28, the J call TRBJ2-1; 7 bases align to TRBD2. As DNA, the CDR3 is TGTGCCAGCAAGGTCGGGGGGTACAATGAGCAGTTCTTC. Amino acids: CASKVGGYNEQFF. The variable domain in full, with the rest retrieved from reference TRBV28 and TRBJ2-1, is DVKVTQSSRYLVKRTGEKVFLECVQDMDHENMFWYRQDPGLGLRLIYFSYDVKMKEKGDIPEGYSVSREKKERFSLILESASTNQTSMYLCASKVGGYNEQFFGPGTRLTVL.